This TCR beta chain was documented in a study of T cell changes during pregnancy in multiple sclerosis. Data came from immunoSEQ multiplex PCR; TCRdb stores just in-frame clones and leaves some out. Here the sample spans over 90,000 clones, about 91% being singletons. CDR1 and CDR2 (germline): SGHDN, FVKESK. Between the trimmed V and J ends, which lost 4 bases and 1 base, there was a span of 11 bases. The CDR3 extends over 14 amino acids. The material was peripheral blood, obtained after pregnancy. The receptor was isolated from a female donor with multiple sclerosis, enrolled in a pregnancy study. The genes are TRBV14 and TRBJ2-7; maybe TRBD1 (6 bases). The CDR3 DNA reads TGTGCCAGCAGCCTTACAGGGCCTTCCTACGAGCAGTACTTC. It is translated as CASSLTGPSYEQYF.